There are a few counts of the clone carrying this T cell receptor beta chain. This CDR3 is 15 amino acids long. The V gene's germline CDR1 is KGHSH and CDR2 LQKENI. V dropped 6 bases and J dropped 8 bases, with 22 bases sitting between them. This sample stems from a study of blood T cell repertoires in COVID-19. At the level of the study: COVID-19 samples from acute and convalescent phases originated in the United States, Italy and Spain.

In the authors' methods: Reference gene primer amplification yielded estimated nucleated cell counts. Clones were sequenced by immunoSEQ multiplex PCR, and TCRdb holds only the in-frame ones, with some missing. D and trimming come from the DNA, and the V and J calls and clone size come from that table. The sample records a few hundred thousand clones, approximately 87% being singletons. Adults between roughly 18 and 89 years of age took part from 24 US areas. This chain uses TRBV18 with TRBJ1-2; unclear D gene. The sample was PBMCs or T cells enriched from blood (not recorded which). The receptor's source is a woman aged 45-60 years in a cohort exposed to, infected with or recovered from COVID-19 (not recorded which). CDR3 protein: CASSKPREGIGGYTF. DNA for the CDR3: TGTGCCAGCTCGAAACCCCGGGAAGGGATCGGGGGCTACACCTTC.